This T cell receptor (beta chain) derives from a study of cytomegalovirus exposure and HLA in healthy donors. Study outcomes and limitations: In a later analysis, common viral pathogens appeared linked to several of the most significant clusters.

After removal of 4 bases from V and 3 bases from J, the junction contained 7 bases not matched to a gene. Looked up from germline, CDR1 is SEHNR and CDR2 is FQNEAQ (reference sequence). The CDR3 is 15 residues long. The primer mix had 60 Vbeta and 13 Jbeta primers. This table comes from immunoSEQ multiplex PCR, and its TCRdb copy is limited to in-frame clones, with some not included. The table lists under 200,000 clones, 75% to 90% of them singletons. A note on this clone: What it binds is not known.

This clonotype was sampled from a human donor in good health. The material sequenced was PBMCs. The chain employs TRBV7-9 and TRBJ1-1; 8 bases are a match to TRBD1. CDR3 sequence (DNA): TGTGCCAGCAGCTCAAGGACAGGGTTGGACACTGAAGCTTTCTTT. Amino acids: CASSSRTGLDTEAFF.